This entry concerns a single T cell receptor (beta chain). What it recognizes is unknown. Trimming removed 5 bases at V and 6 bases at J, with 10 bases between. The CDR3 has 12 residues. Germline values: CDR1 LNHDA, CDR2 SQIVND (reference sequence). This specimen belongs to a study of cytomegalovirus exposure and HLA in healthy donors. Study summary: Approximately 190 million T cells yielded some 100 million unique TCR beta sequences, as an earlier analysis found. Whole-study findings and limits: In a later analysis, CMV-associated beta chains were mostly HLA-associated, it appeared. A later analysis linked a missense DCLRE1C variant to TCR beta V- and J-gene trimming. There were reportedly fewer N-insertions in an Asian-associated ancestry cluster than the approximately 670-donor mean, in a later analysis.

Researchers ran the PCR with 60 Vbeta and 13 Jbeta primers. TCRdb keeps only in-frame clones here, not all; method: immunoSEQ multiplex PCR. The sample yields roughly 120,000 clones, roughly 78% seen once. The sequence was collected from a man younger than 45 in good health and CMV-seronegative. Sequencing input: PBMCs. The V call is TRBV19, the J call TRBJ1-2; possible D gene TRBD1, 5 bases. The DNA of the CDR3 is TGTGCCAGTAGTTGGGGGAGGGATGGCTACACCTTC. This gives the protein CASSWGRDGYTF.